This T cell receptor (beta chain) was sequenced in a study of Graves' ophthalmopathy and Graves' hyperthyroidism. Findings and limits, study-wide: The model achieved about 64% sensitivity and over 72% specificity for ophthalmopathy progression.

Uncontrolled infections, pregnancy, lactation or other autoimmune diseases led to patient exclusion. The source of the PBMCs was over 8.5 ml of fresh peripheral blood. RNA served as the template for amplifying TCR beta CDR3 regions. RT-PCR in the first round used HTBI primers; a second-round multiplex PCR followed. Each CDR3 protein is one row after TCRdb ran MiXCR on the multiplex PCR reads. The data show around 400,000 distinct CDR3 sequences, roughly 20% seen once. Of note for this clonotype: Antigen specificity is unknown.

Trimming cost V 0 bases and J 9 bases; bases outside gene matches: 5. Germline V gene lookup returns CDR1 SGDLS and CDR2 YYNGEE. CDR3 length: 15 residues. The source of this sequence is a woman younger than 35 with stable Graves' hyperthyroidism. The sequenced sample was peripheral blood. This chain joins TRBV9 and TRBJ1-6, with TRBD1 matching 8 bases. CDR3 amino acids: CASSVVGQGISPLHF. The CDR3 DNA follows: TGTGCCAGCAGCGTAGTCGGACAGGGAATTTCACCCCTCCACTTT.